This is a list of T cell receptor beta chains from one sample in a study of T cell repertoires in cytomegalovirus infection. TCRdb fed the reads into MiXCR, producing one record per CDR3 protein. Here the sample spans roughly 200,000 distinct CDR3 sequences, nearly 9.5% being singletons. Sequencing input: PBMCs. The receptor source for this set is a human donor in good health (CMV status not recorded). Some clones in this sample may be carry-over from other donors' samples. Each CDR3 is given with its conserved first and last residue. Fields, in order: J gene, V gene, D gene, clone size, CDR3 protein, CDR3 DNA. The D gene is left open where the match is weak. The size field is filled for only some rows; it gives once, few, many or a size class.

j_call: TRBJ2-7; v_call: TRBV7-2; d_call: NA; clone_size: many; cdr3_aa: CASSLEGAGSYEQYF; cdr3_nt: TGTGCCAGCAGCTTAGAAGGCGCAGGCTCCTACGAGCAGTACTTC
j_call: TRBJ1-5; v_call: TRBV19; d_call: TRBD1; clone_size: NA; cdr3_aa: CASKIAGGTGTYSNQPQHF; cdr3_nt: TGTGCCAGTAAAATCGCGGGGGGGACAGGGACATATAGCAATCAGCCCCAGCATTTT
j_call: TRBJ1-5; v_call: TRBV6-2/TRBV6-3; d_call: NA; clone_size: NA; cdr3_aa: CANSYGVDSNQPQHF; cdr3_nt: TGTGCCAACAGTTACGGGGTGGACAGCAATCAGCCCCAGCATTTT
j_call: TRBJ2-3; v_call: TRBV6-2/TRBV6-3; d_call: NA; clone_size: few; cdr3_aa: CASSGLRGSTDTQYF; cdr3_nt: TGTGCCAGCAGTGGCCTCAGGGGAAGCACAGATACGCAGTATTTT
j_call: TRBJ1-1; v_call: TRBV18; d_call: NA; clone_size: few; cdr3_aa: CASSPDSAMNTEAFF; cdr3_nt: TGTGCCAGCTCACCCGACAGTGCCATGAACACTGAAGCTTTCTTT
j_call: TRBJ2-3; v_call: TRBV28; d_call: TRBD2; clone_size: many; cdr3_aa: CASSPVFGGARDTQYF; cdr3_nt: TGTGCCAGCAGTCCCGTTTTCGGGGGGGCTCGAGATACGCAGTATTTT
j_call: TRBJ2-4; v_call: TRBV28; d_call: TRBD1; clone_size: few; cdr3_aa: CASNNNAGTGNF; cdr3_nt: TGTGCCAGCAATAACAATGCCGGGACAGGGAACTTC
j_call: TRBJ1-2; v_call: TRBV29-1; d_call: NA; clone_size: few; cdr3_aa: CSVDRSGTDGYTF; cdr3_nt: TGCAGCGTTGACAGGTCGGGGACGGATGGCTACACCTTC
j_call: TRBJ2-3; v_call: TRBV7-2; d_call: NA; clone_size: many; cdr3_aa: CASSVMGGTQYF; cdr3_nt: TGTGCCAGCAGCGTAATGGGGGGTACGCAGTATTTT
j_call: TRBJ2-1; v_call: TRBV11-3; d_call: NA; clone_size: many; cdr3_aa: CASSLAGPKDEQFF; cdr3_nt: TGTGCCAGCAGCTTGGCAGGGCCTAAGGATGAGCAGTTCTTC
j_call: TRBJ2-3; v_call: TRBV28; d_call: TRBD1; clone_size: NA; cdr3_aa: CASSLDRGRPDTQYF; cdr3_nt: TGTGCCAGCAGTCTCGACAGGGGGCGGCCAGATACGCAGTATTTT
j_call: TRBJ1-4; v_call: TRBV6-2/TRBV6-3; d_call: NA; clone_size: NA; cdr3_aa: CASRTAGEKLFF; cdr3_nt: TGTGCCAGCCGGACAGCAGGGGAAAAACTGTTTTTT
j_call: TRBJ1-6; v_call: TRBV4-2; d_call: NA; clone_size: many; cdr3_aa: CASSQDGLDSPLHF; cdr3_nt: TGTGCCAGCAGCCAAGATGGGCTGGATTCACCCCTCCACTTT
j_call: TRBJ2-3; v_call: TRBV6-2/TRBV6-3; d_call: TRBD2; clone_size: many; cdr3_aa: CASSYGGGGTDTQYF; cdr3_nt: TGTGCCAGCAGTTATGGCGGGGGGGGGACAGATACGCAGTATTTT
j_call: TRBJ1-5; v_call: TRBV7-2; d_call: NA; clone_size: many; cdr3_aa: CASSLYRGNQPQHF; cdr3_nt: TGTGCCAGCAGCTTGTACAGGGGCAATCAGCCCCAGCATTTT
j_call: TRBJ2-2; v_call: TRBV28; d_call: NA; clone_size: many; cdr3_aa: CASSSERTRPQFF; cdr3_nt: TGTGCCAGCAGTTCTGAACGGACACGTCCCCAGTTTTTT
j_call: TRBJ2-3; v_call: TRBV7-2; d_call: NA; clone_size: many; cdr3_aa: CASSLGLADTQYF; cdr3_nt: TGTGCCAGCAGCTTAGGTCTCGCAGATACGCAGTATTTT
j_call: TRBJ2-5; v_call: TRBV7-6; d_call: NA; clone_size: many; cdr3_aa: CASSPPSNGETQYF; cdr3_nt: TGTGCCAGCAGCCCCCCTAGCAATGGCGAGACCCAGTACTTC
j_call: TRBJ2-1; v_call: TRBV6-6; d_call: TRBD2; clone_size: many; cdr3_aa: CASSYSISGRNEQFF; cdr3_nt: TGTGCCAGCAGTTACTCGATTAGCGGGAGAAATGAGCAGTTCTTC
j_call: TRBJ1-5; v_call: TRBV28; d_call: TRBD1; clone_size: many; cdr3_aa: CASSSTGGVQPQHF; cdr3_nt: TGTGCCAGCAGCTCGACAGGGGGCGTTCAGCCCCAGCATTTT
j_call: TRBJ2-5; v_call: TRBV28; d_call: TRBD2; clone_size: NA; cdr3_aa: CAGRDSGSIGETQYF; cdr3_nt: TGTGCCGGACGAGATAGCGGGAGTATAGGAGAGACCCAGTACTTC
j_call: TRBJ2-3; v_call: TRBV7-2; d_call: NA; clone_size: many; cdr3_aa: CASSPLIATDTQYF; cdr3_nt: TGTGCCAGCAGCCCCCTCATTGCCACAGATACGCAGTATTTT
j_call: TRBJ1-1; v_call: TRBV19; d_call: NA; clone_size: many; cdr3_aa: CASSIGGESTEAFF; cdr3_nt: TGTGCCAGTAGTATAGGAGGGGAAAGCACTGAAGCTTTCTTT
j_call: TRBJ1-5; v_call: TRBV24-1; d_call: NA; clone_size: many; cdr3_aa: CATSEGNSNQPQHF; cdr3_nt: TGTGCCACCAGTGAGGGAAATAGCAATCAGCCCCAGCATTTT
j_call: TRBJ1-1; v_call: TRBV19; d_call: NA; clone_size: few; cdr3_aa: CASSIGTIEAFF; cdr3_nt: TGTGCCAGTAGTATAGGGACAATTGAAGCTTTCTTT
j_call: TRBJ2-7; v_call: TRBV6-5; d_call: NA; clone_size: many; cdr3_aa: CASSYTTVAAYEQYF; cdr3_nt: TGTGCCAGCAGTTACACGACAGTGGCCGCTTACGAGCAGTACTTC
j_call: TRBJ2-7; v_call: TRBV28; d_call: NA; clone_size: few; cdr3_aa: CASSLSQAFPYEQYF; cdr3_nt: TGTGCCAGCAGTTTGTCGCAGGCCTTCCCCTACGAGCAGTACTTC
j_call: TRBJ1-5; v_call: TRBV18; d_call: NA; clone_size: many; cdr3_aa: CASSPSDSRYSNQPQHF; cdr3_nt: TGTGCCAGCTCACCATCGGACAGCCGATATAGCAATCAGCCCCAGCATTTT
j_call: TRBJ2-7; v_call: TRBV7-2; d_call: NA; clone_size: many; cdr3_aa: CASSLGDYLSYEQYF; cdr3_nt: TGTGCCAGCAGCTTAGGCGACTATCTATCCTACGAGCAGTACTTC
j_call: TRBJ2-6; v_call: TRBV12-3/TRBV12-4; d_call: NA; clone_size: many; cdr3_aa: CASSLRSSGANVLTF; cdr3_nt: TGTGCCAGCAGTTTGCGAAGCTCTGGGGCCAACGTCCTGACTTTC
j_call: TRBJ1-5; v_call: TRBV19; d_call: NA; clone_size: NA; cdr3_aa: CASSIRAPVGLLNSNQPQHF; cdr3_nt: TGTGCCAGTAGTATAAGGGCACCGGTAGGGTTATTGAATAGCAATCAGCCCCAGCATTTT
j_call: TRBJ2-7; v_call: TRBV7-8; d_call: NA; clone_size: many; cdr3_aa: CASSPFRAFHEQYF; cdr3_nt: TGTGCCAGCAGCCCTTTTCGGGCTTTCCACGAGCAGTACTTC
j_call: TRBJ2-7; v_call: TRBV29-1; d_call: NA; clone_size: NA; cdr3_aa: CSVGTRVTYEQYF; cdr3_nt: TGCAGCGTTGGGACCCGGGTAACCTACGAGCAGTACTTC